Reported below is one TCR beta chain. Unique molecular identifiers were affixed to single, distinct cDNA molecules. TCRdb ran MiXCR on the 5' RACE reads and lists one entry per CDR3 protein. The repertoire has roughly 56,000 distinct CDR3 sequences, around 8% of them found once; the top ten carry around 4.4%. This record comes from a study of early T cells in non-severe SARS-CoV-2 infection. The trim removed 3 bases at V and 5 bases at J, leaving 5 bases unmatched. The CDR3 has 15 amino acids. CDR1 and CDR2 from the germline V gene are KGHSH and LQKENI. This TCR came from an adult who was a healthcare worker with PCR-confirmed SARS-CoV-2 infection or an uninfected control (not recorded which). This sequence joins TRBV18 and TRBJ2-1; 9 bases are shared with TRBD1. Sequenced input: whole blood. In DNA form, the CDR3 reads TGTGCCAGCTCACCTCCCGGGACAGGGAACAATGAGCAGTTCTTC. Residues: CASSPPGTGNNEQFF.